This T cell receptor (beta chain) was retrieved from a study of cytomegalovirus exposure and HLA in healthy donors. Trimming cost V 0 bases and J 3 bases; bases outside gene matches: 5. Germline CDR1 is SGDLS and CDR2 is YYNGEE. This CDR3 has 15 residues. 13 Jbeta primers and 60 Vbeta primers were used for the PCR. Libraries were prepared by immunoSEQ multiplex PCR; TCRdb keeps only in-frame clonotypes and omits some of them. Among 130,000 to 150,000 clones listed, 78% were seen once. The sample comprised PBMCs. The rearrangement uses TRBV9 and TRBJ2-7, with TRBD1 identical over 8 bases. The clonotype comes from a man aged 40-49 years in good health and CMV-seropositive. The CDR3 loop is CASSVGEDRVYEQYF. The CDR3 bases are TGTGCCAGCAGCGTAGGAGAGGACAGGGTCTACGAGCAGTACTTC.